This TCR beta chain was found in a study of cytomegalovirus exposure and HLA in healthy donors. Study outcomes and limitations: According to a later analysis, donors in an Asian-associated ancestry cluster reportedly had fewer N-insertions than the roughly 670-donor mean.

Concerning this clone itself: The antigen remains undetermined.

Both 60 Vbeta primers and 13 Jbeta primers went into the PCR. Authors' methods: The count from a later analysis was some 76 million unique TCR beta chains, some 10 million of them shared. Clones were sequenced by immunoSEQ multiplex PCR, and TCRdb holds only the in-frame ones, with some missing. The V and J calls and the clone size are those of that table, but D and trimming were determined from the DNA. The sample carries about 81,000 clones, 90% recorded once. The CDR3 loop spans 17 amino acids. V was trimmed by 5 bases and J by 3 bases, leaving 22 bases between them. From germline, CDR1 is SGHVS and CDR2 FNYEAQ. Those who donated were healthy bone marrow donors.

This chain connects TRBV7-6 to TRBJ2-5; D possibly corresponds to TRBD1 (5 bases). Sequenced: PBMCs. The TCR originated in a young man in good health and CMV-seronegative. The CDR3 nucleotides are TGTGCCAGCAGCCCCTCTAATTATGGGGCCTCTAAAGAGACCCAGTACTTC. It is translated as CASSPSNYGASKETQYF.